This T cell receptor (beta chain) was observed in a study of T cell responses to AZD1222 COVID-19 vaccine. Libraries were prepared by immunoSEQ multiplex PCR; TCRdb keeps only in-frame clonotypes and omits some of them. Of more than 80,000 clones listed, around 90% were seen once; the top ten hold 6.5% to 10%. Samples with a second dose at about 4 or about 12 weeks were pooled together. The CDR3 contains 14 residues. Trimming removed 3 bases from V and 6 bases from J, with 11 bases in between. Germline V CDR1 and CDR2: MNHEY, SVGAGI. V is TRBV6-5 and J is TRBJ2-2, with no clear D. The sequences come from peripheral blood, collected 28 days after the second AZD1222 dose. This TCR was sampled from an adult who received the AZD1222 COVID-19 vaccine. The DNA of the CDR3 is TGTGCCAGCAGTTATGGGCTAGAATCCGGGGAGCTGTTTTTT. Its translation is CASSYGLESGELFF.